This TCR beta chain was identified in a study of Ad26.COV2.S vaccination and SARS-CoV-2 variants. Looking at the study overall: As a participant in COV1001, the donor was in the Ad26.COV2.S trial arm. Notes on the study in general: Assessments of TCR breadth and depth may have underestimated the total T cell responses. Whether participants received vaccine or placebo, their non-spike TCR breadth was similar.

TCRdb's table, derived via immunoSEQ multiplex PCR, lists solely in-frame clones and lacks some. The profile shows about 440,000 clones, about 90% of them singletons. The CDR3 runs to 13 residues. Trimming removed 5 bases at V and 2 bases at J, with 7 bases between. Germline V gene sequence: CDR1 SEHNR, CDR2 FQNEAQ (reference sequence). About this clone: Its antigen is still unknown.

This sample's treatment: some 20 received Ad26.COV2.S at low or high dose, single or two shots; roughly 5 received placebo; per-sample allocation not given. It was on day 63 after the first vaccine or placebo injection that samples were taken. An adult of 18-55 years in Boston served as donor. The sequences come from peripheral blood, collected in a trial of Ad26.COV2.S vaccine versus placebo. The chain uses TRBV7-9 and TRBJ1-5; no clear D gene. The TCR originated in a person between 18 and 60 years old who received the Ad26.COV2.S COVID-19 vaccine or a placebo. The DNA for the CDR3 is TGTGCCAGCAGCCCTCGGGGCAATCAGCCCCAGCATTTT. Translating it yields CASSPRGNQPQHF. Full variable domain (outside the CDR3, taken from reference TRBV7-9 and TRBJ1-5): DTGVSQNPRHKITKRGQNVTFRCDPISEHNRLYWYRQTLGQGPEFLTYFQNEAQLEKSRLLSDRFSAERPKGSFSTLEIQRTEQGDSAMYLCASSPRGNQPQHFGDGTRLSIL.